The 32 T cell receptor beta chains reported below all come from one sample, sequenced in a study of blood T cells in healthy people across ages. Sample-barcoded 5' priming and a J-beta primer mix drove a second PCR of about 6 to 12 cycles. In TCRdb, the 5' RACE reads were re-called with MiXCR into one record per CDR3 protein. The sample lists around 1,600,000 distinct CDR3 sequences, 35% to 45% occurring once. Sequenced sample: blood. The receptors were sampled from a woman aged 18-29 years in good health.

The chain carries TRBV29-1 and TRBJ2-1, with D possibly being TRBD1 (5 bases). The germline gives CDR1 SQVTM, CDR2 ANQGSEA. The germline V and J ends were trimmed by 8 bases and 5 bases, with 22 bases remaining between them. The CDR3 has 15 residues. CDR3 protein: CSLKRGVQIDNEQFF. Written as DNA, the CDR3 is TGCAGCCTTAAAAGGGGTGTGCAAATAGACAATGAGCAGTTCTTC.

This clonotype was observed a few times. The chain has TRBV27 and TRBJ2-1; 10 bases align to TRBD2. Germline CDR1 and CDR2: MNHEY and SMNVEV (reference sequence). V shed 6 bases, J shed 5 bases, and the junction held 7 bases outside the gene matches. CDR3 length equals 15 residues. The CDR3 region has the DNA TGTGCCAGCAGCTCTCGACTAGCGGGCCACAATGAGCAGTTCTTC. Its protein product is CASSSRLAGHNEQFF.

V usage is TRBV6-5 and J usage is TRBJ2-5; D unresolved. This CDR3 region has 10 residues. Germline V gene sequence: CDR1 MNHEY, CDR2 SVGAGI. The germline V and J ends were trimmed by 7 bases and 11 bases, with 11 bases remaining between them. CDR3 nucleotides: TGTGCCAGCATGGGCAATGAGCAGTACTTC. Translating gives CASMGNEQYF.

The chain carries TRBV7-2 and TRBJ2-4; D may correspond to TRBD1 or TRBD2 (5 bases each). The J call is uncertain, as TRBJ2-5 better fits the DNA end. The length of the CDR3 is 15 residues. Germline CDR1 and CDR2: SGHTA and FQGNSA. CDR3 sequence (DNA): TGTGCCAGCAGCTCATATCGGGGACGTCGGGAGACCCAGTACTTC. Its translation: CASSSYRGRRETQYF.

The rearrangement links TRBV9 to TRBJ2-5; D call uncertain. Gene TRBJ2-7 matches the end of the DNA better, so the J call may be wrong. CDR1 is SGDLS and CDR2 is YYNGEE in the germline V gene. The CDR3 covers 14 residues. CDR3: CASSGAGGSYEQYF. The CDR3 coding sequence is TGTGCCAGCAGCGGTGCCGGTGGCAGCTACGAGCAGTACTTC.

This clonotype has more than one count but fewer than ten. The chain is built from TRBV6-6 and TRBJ2-5; perhaps TRBD2 as D (5 bases). The ends were cut back, 2 bases at V and 5 bases at J, with 12 bases in the middle. The germline gives CDR1 MNHNY, CDR2 SVGAGI (reference sequence). The CDR3 spans 14 residues. The CDR3 DNA reads TGTGCCAGCAGTTACCTCCCCGGGAAGGAGACCCAGTACTTC. It codes for CASSYLPGKETQYF.

V gene TRBV7-9 combines with J gene TRBJ1-2, with TRBD1 matching over 8 bases. V dropped 4 bases and J dropped 7; count of bases not matched to a gene: 5. This CDR3 comprises 13 residues. The germline gives CDR1 SEHNR, CDR2 FQNEAQ (reference sequence). The CDR3 region has the DNA TGTGCCAGCAGCTCTCAGGGGGCGTCTGGCTACACCTTC. Its translation: CASSSQGASGYTF.

The genes are TRBV4-1 and TRBJ2-1; unclear D gene. The DNA end is more similar to TRBJ2-7, so the J call may be wrong. CDR3 length: 13 amino acids. The germline gives CDR1 MGHRA, CDR2 YSYEKL. CDR3 amino acids: CASSQSPSNEQYF. The CDR3, as DNA: TGCGCCAGCAGCCAATCTCCCTCCAATGAGCAGTACTTC.

J is TRBJ1-5 and V is TRBV10-3; D is uncertain. The CDR3 consists of 14 residues. In germline, CDR1 is ENHRY, CDR2 SYGVKD. V was clipped by 1 base and J by 4 bases, with 8 bases between them. This chain's CDR3 is CAISEWVVNQPQHF. CDR3 nucleotides: TGTGCCATCAGTGAGTGGGTAGTAAATCAGCCCCAGCATTTT.

The V call is TRBV6-6, the J call TRBJ1-5; possible D gene TRBD1, 5 bases. V lost 5 bases to trimming and J lost 3 bases, with 14 bases between them. CDR1 and CDR2 from the germline V gene are MNHNY and SVGAGI (reference sequence). This CDR3 comprises 15 residues. The CDR3 DNA is TGTGCCAGCAGTAGACTAGACAGATCCAATCAGCCCCAGCATTTT. It yields the protein CASSRLDRSNQPQHF.

The chain recombines TRBV9 with TRBJ2-6, with D unclear. The V end was cut by 0 bases, the J end by 4 bases, with 5 bases between. Per germline, CDR1 SGDLS and CDR2 YYNGEE. This CDR3 contains 14 residues. The CDR3 is CASSVDAGANVLTF. The CDR3 DNA is TGTGCCAGCAGCGTAGATGCCGGGGCCAACGTCCTGACTTTC.

This clonotype was counted only a few times. CDR3 protein: CSAGQFYEQFF. The DNA of the CDR3 is TGCAGTGCGGGACAGTTCTATGAGCAGTTCTTC. The rearrangement links TRBV20-1 to TRBJ2-1; 7 positions match TRBD1. Germline values: CDR1 DFQATT, CDR2 SNEGSKA (reference sequence). J was trimmed by 8 bases and V by 6 bases; bases with no gene match: 4. CDR3 length equals 11 residues.

This chain uses TRBV5-1 with TRBJ1-6; D is undetermined. Germline V gene lookup returns CDR1 SGHRS and CDR2 YFSETQ. CDR3 size: 16 residues. V was trimmed by 7 bases and J by 0 bases, leaving 14 bases between them. CDR3 region: CASDCTPSSYNSPLHF. The CDR3 region has the DNA TGCGCCAGCGATTGCACGCCGAGCTCCTATAATTCACCCCTCCACTTT.

This clonotype was counted a few times. This chain joins TRBV3-1 and TRBJ1-5; perhaps TRBD1 as D (5 bases). Germline CDR1 is LGHDT and CDR2 is YNNKEL (reference sequence). V lost 0 bases and J lost 9, with 15 bases in between. This CDR3 is built from 15 residues. The CDR3 protein is CASSQDQAGPGPQHF. The CDR3 bases are TGTGCCAGCAGCCAAGATCAGGCAGGGCCGGGGCCCCAGCATTTT.

This clonotype has more than one count but fewer than ten. The chain employs TRBV7-2 and TRBJ1-2, with D unclear. The CDR3 runs 11 residues. Trimming left V 5 bases short and J 8 bases short, with 9 bases between. Germline V gives CDR1 SGHTA, CDR2 FQGNSA. CDR3: CASSLGKGYTF. The CDR3 region has the DNA TGTGCCAGCAGCCTGGGGAAGGGCTACACCTTC.

The genes are TRBV5-6 and TRBJ2-1; TRBD2 agrees at 11 bases. The CDR3 loop spans 20 amino acids. CDR1 is SGHDT, CDR2 YYEEEE, per germline. Trimming cost V 3 bases and J 0 bases; bases outside gene matches: 14. The CDR3, as DNA: TGTGCCAGCAGCTCACTACGACTAGCGGGGTTCCCTAGCTCCTACAATGAGCAGTTCTTC. Translated: CASSSLRLAGFPSSYNEQFF. The complete variable domain, with remaining parts taken from reference TRBV5-6 and TRBJ2-1, reads DAGVTQSPTHLIKTRGQQVTLRCSPKSGHDTVSWYQQALGQGPQFIFQYYEEEERQRGNFPDRFSGHQFPNYSSELNVNALLLGDSALYLCASSSLRLAGFPSSYNEQFFGPGTRLTVL.

This clonotype was seen just once. The CDR3 loop reads CATSETGGYGYTF. CDR3 in DNA: TGTGCCACCAGTGAAACAGGGGGCTATGGCTACACCTTC. The chain joins TRBV24-1 to TRBJ1-2, with 8 bases identical to TRBD1. In germline, CDR1 is KGHDR, CDR2 SFDVKD. V trimming: 4 bases; J trimming: 4 bases; junction bases outside the gene matches: 1. CDR3 length: 13 residues.

The CDR3 loop is CATSGQLAKNIQYF. The CDR3 DNA is TGTGCCACCAGCGGGCAATTAGCCAAAAACATTCAGTACTTC. This chain connects TRBV15 to TRBJ2-4; D is undetermined. The V gene lost 5 bases and the J gene lost 0 bases, with 8 bases spanning the gap. From germline, CDR1 is LNHNV and CDR2 YYDKDF (reference sequence). The CDR3 consists of 14 residues.

CDR3: CASRPAGSRSDTQYF. The DNA of the CDR3 is TGTGCCAGCAGACCCGCGGGTAGTCGGTCAGATACGCAGTATTTT. This chain links TRBV7-2 with TRBJ2-3, with D tentatively TRBD2 (5 bases). Trimming stripped 6 bases from V and 4 bases from J, with 17 bases between. The CDR3 consists of 15 residues. CDR1 SGHTA and CDR2 FQGNSA come from the germline V gene.

The chain recombines TRBV7-2 with TRBJ2-1; D might be TRBD1 (6 bases). This CDR3 spans 15 amino acids. With 0 bases removed from V and 5 bases from J, the gap between germline ends came to 11 bases. Germline CDR1 SGHTA, CDR2 FQGNSA. The CDR3 DNA sequence: TGTGCCAGCAGCTTAGCGGGACATTACGACAATGAGCAGTTCTTC. It yields the protein CASSLAGHYDNEQFF.

The chain carries TRBV7-2 and TRBJ1-6; TRBD1 matches 7 bases. V was clipped by 5 bases and J by 0 bases; unmatched bases: 7. Germline CDR1 reads SGHTA; CDR2 reads FQGNSA. CDR3 length: 17 amino acids. DNA of the CDR3: TGTGCCAGCAGCAACCCAGGGGGAAGCTCCTATAATTCACCCCTCCACTTT. Protein product: CASSNPGGSSYNSPLHF.

This clonotype has a handful of counts. The chain is built from TRBV7-2 and TRBJ2-3; perhaps TRBD2 as D (6 bases). Trimming cost V 6 bases and J 0 bases, with 16 bases left between them. CDR1 is SGHTA and CDR2 is FQGNSA in the germline V gene. The CDR3 length is 16 residues. The CDR3 DNA reads TGTGCCAGCAGAATCGAGCGGGCTGCTAGCACAGATACGCAGTATTTT. It specifies CASRIERAASTDTQYF.

The chain employs TRBV3-1 and TRBJ2-5; D might be TRBD1 (5 bases). V was cut by 3 bases and J by 11 bases, with 13 bases left in between. Germline lookup yields CDR1 LGHDT and CDR2 YNNKEL (reference sequence). This CDR3 region has 12 residues. The CDR3 DNA follows: TGTGCCAGCAGCCATAGACCGACAGTTCAGTACTTC. This codes for CASSHRPTVQYF.

This clonotype was detected a few times. V gene TRBV3-1 combines with J gene TRBJ2-1; possibly TRBD2 for D (5 bases). Deletions cut 6 bases from V and 0 bases from J, with 15 bases between. The germline CDR1 and CDR2 sequences are LGHDT and YNNKEL (reference sequence). The CDR3 runs 16 residues. The CDR3 reads CASSLGAASSYNEQFF. As DNA, the CDR3 is TGTGCCAGCAGTCTTGGAGCGGCAAGCTCCTACAATGAGCAGTTCTTC.

This clonotype was seen a few times. J is TRBJ2-3 and V is TRBV4-3, with 7 bases that match TRBD2. The CDR3 sequence is 14 residues long. Germline CDR1 reads LGHNA; CDR2 reads YSLEER. J lost 2 bases, V lost 4 bases, and 3 bases had no gene match. The CDR3 reads CASSRGRPTDTQYF. The CDR3, as DNA: TGCGCCAGCAGCCGCGGGAGACCCACAGATACGCAGTATTTT.

This clonotype was counted between two and nine times. V usage is TRBV15 and J usage is TRBJ2-1; D uncertain. Germline V gives CDR1 LNHNV, CDR2 YYDKDF (reference sequence). The CDR3 covers 14 residues. V lost 0 bases and J 10 bases, leaving 13 bases between the germline ends. In DNA form, the CDR3 reads TGTGCCACCAGCAGAGATGTAGCAGTTCAGGAGCAGTTCTTC. It encodes CATSRDVAVQEQFF.

The rearrangement uses TRBV7-2 and TRBJ2-1, with no clear D. CDR1 is SGHTA, CDR2 FQGNSA, per germline. The CDR3 spans 14 residues. The V end lost 1 base, the J end lost 8 bases, and 12 bases lay between the germline ends. DNA for the CDR3: TGTGCCAGCAGCTTAGGACCCACGGTGTATGAGCAGTTCTTC. This gives the protein CASSLGPTVYEQFF.

The chain uses TRBV20-1 and TRBJ2-3; 10 bases agree with TRBD2. Germline values: CDR1 DFQATT, CDR2 SNEGSKA (reference sequence). This CDR3 is built from 18 residues. Unmatched junction bases numbered 14, after V lost 3 bases and J lost 2 bases. The CDR3 region is CSASRGWLAGDYTDTQYF. CDR3 in DNA: TGCAGTGCTAGTCGAGGTTGGCTAGCGGGAGACTACACAGATACGCAGTATTTT.

This clonotype was counted a single time. Germline is not matched at one junction end, which may reflect a read error. The chain has TRBV7-6 and TRBJ1-2; maybe TRBD1 (6 bases). From germline, CDR1 is SGHVS and CDR2 FNYEAQ. This CDR3 spans 16 amino acids. CDR3 DNA: TGTGCCAGCAGCTTTTTCTCGGGCAGGGGAGATTTTGGCTGCACCTTC. Translation gives CASSFFSGRGDFGCTF.

Of note for this clonotype: A much bigger clone sits one base away, suggesting this may be a read error. V and J are TRBV29-1 and TRBJ2-1, with D maybe TRBD1 (5 bases). The V and J ends lost 2 bases and 0 bases respectively, with 14 bases between them. Germline V gives CDR1 SQVTM, CDR2 ANQGSEA. This CDR3 has 16 amino acids. The DNA of the CDR3 is TGCAGCGTTGAAAGGGGCCCGGGTAGCTCCTACAATGAGCAGTTCTTC. It codes for CSVERGPGSSYNEQFF.

The rearrangement joins TRBV11-2 to TRBJ2-1, with 8 bases lining up with TRBD2. The DNA end favors TRBJ2-7, so the J call may be wrong. This CDR3 comprises 15 residues. The V gene's germline CDR1 is SGHAT and CDR2 FQNNGV. The CDR3 here is CASSRSGGNYNEQYF. CDR3 bases: TGTGCCAGCAGCCGAAGCGGGGGAAACTACAATGAGCAGTACTTC.

V usage is TRBV4-3 and J usage is TRBJ1-2; TRBD1 agrees at 8 bases. CDR1 and CDR2 from the germline V gene are LGHNA and YSLEER. The CDR3 runs to 15 residues. Germline trimming cut 4 bases from V and 8 bases from J; bases unmatched to any gene: 12. Here the CDR3 reads CASSRETGAGGGYTF. In DNA, the CDR3 is TGCGCCAGCAGCCGGGAGACAGGGGCTGGAGGAGGCTACACCTTC.